This TCR beta chain is from a study of response to subunit inactivated influenza vaccine. Study-wide points: Each seasonal influenza vaccination recruits few new T cells, the authors suggested.

V lost 4 bases to trimming and J lost 6 bases; unmatched junction nucleotides: 12. The V gene's germline CDR1 is SGHRS and CDR2 YFSETQ. The CDR3 length is 16 residues. About this clonotype itself: Its antigen is unidentified.

MiXCR, run by TCRdb on the RT-PCR reads, gives a single entry per CDR3 protein. The sample contains 650,000 to 800,000 distinct CDR3 sequences, approximately 15% of which appear only once. This TCR was sampled from a man aged 45-65 years who received an inactivated influenza vaccine. The source material was PBMCs from blood, sampled approximately 15 days before vaccination. J is TRBJ2-7 and V is TRBV5-1, with 11 bases that match TRBD2. Here the CDR3 DNA reads TGCGCCAGCAGCCCGTCGACCCTAGCGGGGGGCGGCGAGCAGTACTTC. Translated, it gives CASSPSTLAGGGEQYF.